This T cell receptor (beta chain) is from a study of blood T cell repertoires in COVID-19 (dated by TCRdb to the early 2020s). In terms of the full investigation: The collaborator samples originated in the United States, Italy and Spain and spanned the acute and convalescent phases of COVID-19. The material from the prospective study consisted of cDNA or gDNA derived from T cells, B-cell-depleted T cells, or PBMCs. Deeply sampled blood TCRbeta repertoires from subjects exposed to, actively infected with, or recovered from COVID-19 were included in the dataset. The repertoires were released in a freely available public database meant as a resource for research on the immune response to SARS-CoV-2. Samples were obtained from the ongoing ImmuneRACE study (first 160 participants) and from about 1,300 subjects provided by 6 global collaborators. Nearly every sample came with metadata listing a de-identified subject ID, COVID-19 status, age in years and sex. HLA class I and class II types, where available, came from metadata supplied by the sample provider rather than from assay-based typing. What the study reported, not specific to this receptor: The quantity of clinical and demographic metadata differed by source and by participant and was supplied without curation.

On this clone: The specificity of this receptor is unknown. It has no much larger one-base neighbor in the sample; base qualities were not kept.

Each collaborating institution followed its own protocols to collect whole blood in K2EDTA tubes. For TCRbeta analysis, collaborator samples were shipped as frozen whole blood, as isolated PBMCs, or as DNA extracted from either sample type. V trim: 6 bases; J trim: 6 bases; unmatched bases: 11. In the germline V gene (reference sequence), CDR1 corresponds to SGHNT and CDR2 to YYREEE. The CDR3 numbers 15 residues from cysteine through phenylalanine. Only CDR3 DNA remains: 45 bases, in frame from the first base. The immunoSEQ Assay, a bias-controlled multiplex PCR, was used to amplify TCRbeta CDR3 regions from genomic DNA. Turning to the authors' computational methods: The number of nucleated cells in each sample was estimated by amplification of reference gene primers within the assay. Sequence reads were collapsed and filtered to measure the absolute abundance of every unique TCRbeta CDR3 rearrangement. For each sample, productive Simpson clonality was calculated as the square root of Simpson's diversity index across productive rearrangements. TCRdb retrieved this table from immuneACCESS and kept in-frame rearrangements only. Not all clones are present; in checked studies, unresolved V genes account for under half, and no reason is known for the remainder. The D gene and trimming were derived from the DNA, and the V and J assignments and clone size from that table. The sample records fewer than 300,000 clones, 88% of which are singletons. Clones ranked in the top ten supply 9% to 9.5% of the sample.

The source is a man in his late teens or twenties with active or convalescent COVID-19. This chain is built from TRBV5-4 and TRBJ2-1, and TRBD1 aligns with 8 junction nucleotides. Sequencing was carried out using peripheral blood. The nucleotide sequence reads as follows: TGTGCCAGCAACATACAGGGGGTCCCTGGCAATGAGCAGTTCTTC. This codes for CASNIQGVPGNEQFF.